A single sample gave rise to the 7 T cell receptor beta chains below, sequenced in a study of vaccination and CD4 T cells after COVID-19. An Oncomine TCR Beta short-read assay was used to sequence the DNA from cultured CD4+ T cells. TCRdb re-derived calls from the PCR reads in MiXCR, one entry per CDR3 protein. The data contain about 25,000 distinct CDR3 sequences, about 29% of them singletons. Time point of the sample: late sampling 161 to 241 days after vaccination in a few convalescent patients. Treatment meaning: approximately 9-day PBMC culture with coronavirus spike peptide pools or control peptides (ViraFEST assay). The antigens for these receptors are not known. The sequencing used CD4+ T cells from blood, cultured in vitro, collected about 7 months after SARS-CoV-2 vaccination. These receptors were collected from a human donor who had recovered from COVID-19.

By frequency in the sample, this clonotype is medium-sized. The V gene is TRBV7-9, the J gene TRBJ1-1; weak D call: TRBD1 (5 bases). Germline CDR1 reads SEHNR; CDR2 reads FQNEAQ (reference sequence). The CDR3 runs 13 residues. V was trimmed by 5 bases and J by 8 bases, leaving 15 bases between them. DNA for the CDR3: TGTGCCAGCAGCCCCAGGCGGGGGGACGAAGCTTTCTTT. Protein product: CASSPRRGDEAFF.

The chain is built from TRBV21-1 and TRBJ2-6; the DNA was not used to check the table's D call, TRBD2. TRBV21-1 counts as a pseudogene. There are 15 residues in the CDR3. The CDR3: CASSTTSAGANVLTF. In DNA, the CDR3 is TGTGCCAGCAGCACAACTAGCGCAGGGGCCAACGTCCTGACTTTC.

This rearrangement joins TRBV20-1 to TRBJ2-1; 7 bases match TRBD2. This CDR3 has 17 amino acids. With V trimmed by 3 bases and J by 5 bases, 16 bases remained unmatched. From germline, CDR1 is DFQATT and CDR2 SNEGSKA (reference sequence). The CDR3 DNA is TGCAGTGCTAGGACGGCGACGGGGGGAGGCCCGGACAATGAGCAGTTCTTC. Translated, it gives CSARTATGGGPDNEQFF.

The rearrangement joins TRBV20-1 to TRBJ2-4; D is ambiguous. CDR3 length equals 19 residues. V was pared by 0 bases and J by 3 bases, with 24 bases between. CDR1 is DFQATT and CDR2 is SNEGSKA in the germline V gene (reference sequence). This CDR3 reads CSARESAAIVGLGKNIQYF. CDR3 in DNA: TGCAGTGCTAGAGAATCGGCAGCAATAGTCGGTTTGGGCAAAAACATTCAGTACTTC.

Only a few counts were recorded for this clonotype. The gene calls are TRBV15 and TRBJ2-7; D remains unclear. Trimming shortened V by 0 bases and J by 3 bases, and 6 bases separated the two germline ends. The germline CDR1 and CDR2 sequences are LNHNV and YYDKDF (reference sequence). This CDR3 has 13 residues. CDR3 region: CATSRDWGYEQYF. The CDR3 DNA sequence: TGTGCCACCAGCAGAGATTGGGGCTACGAGCAGTACTTC.

The chain joins TRBV7-6 to TRBJ1-1; D perhaps matches TRBD1 (5 bases). Trimming took off 4 bases at V and 1 base at J, with 7 bases between the two ends. This CDR3 is built from 13 residues. Germline V gives CDR1 SGHVS, CDR2 FNYEAQ. The CDR3 DNA sequence: TGTGCCAGCAGCTCGGGACCGAACACTGAAGCTTTCTTT. It yields the protein CASSSGPNTEAFF. The full variable domain, its missing parts supplied by reference TRBV7-6 and TRBJ1-1, is GAGVSQSPRYKVTKRGQDVALRCDPISGHVSLYWYRQALGQGPEFLTYFNYEAQQDKSGLPNDRFSAERPEGSISTLTIQRTEQRDSAMYRCASSSGPNTEAFFGQGTRLTVV.

J is TRBJ1-6 and V is TRBV6-1; possibly TRBD1 for D (6 bases). In germline, CDR1 is MNHNS, CDR2 SASEGT. Trimming left V 9 bases short and J 4 bases short, with 10 bases between. The CDR3 covers 13 residues. The CDR3 bases are TGTGCCAGAAGGACAGATTATAATTCACCCCTCCACTTT. It encodes CARRTDYNSPLHF.